A selection of T cell receptor beta chains follows, all from one sample in a study of blood T cell repertoires in COVID-19. TCRdb keeps only in-frame clones here, not all; method: immunoSEQ multiplex PCR. The table includes about 250,000 clones, 84% detected once. Sequencing input: peripheral blood. Source of these receptors: a man over 45 with acute or convalescent COVID-19. CDR3s include the opening cysteine and the closing phenylalanine or tryptophan. The D gene is left open where the match is weak. The size field is filled for only some rows; it gives once, few, many or a size class.

J gene: TRBJ2-5; V gene: TRBV7-9; D gene: -; clone size: once; CDR3 DNA: TGTGCCAGCAGCCCACCAACAGGGTTGGAGACCCAGTACTTC; CDR3 protein: CASSPPTGLETQYF
J gene: TRBJ1-2; V gene: TRBV5-1; D gene: TRBD1; clone size: -; CDR3 DNA: TGCGCCAGCAGCACGAGGACAGGGGTGGACTATGGCTACACCTTC; CDR3 protein: CASSTRTGVDYGYTF
J gene: TRBJ2-4; V gene: TRBV14; D gene: TRBD2; clone size: -; CDR3 DNA: TGTGCCAGTCAGGGTAGCGGGATATCGAACATTCAGTACTTC; CDR3 protein: CASQGSGISNIQYF
J gene: TRBJ1-1; V gene: TRBV5-1; D gene: -; clone size: -; CDR3 DNA: TGCGCCAGCAGCTTGACAGATGAAGCTTTCTTT; CDR3 protein: CASSLTDEAFF
J gene: TRBJ2-7; V gene: TRBV4-2; D gene: -; clone size: -; CDR3 DNA: TGTGCCAGCAGCCAAGTGGAGGGCTCCTACGAGCAGTACTTC; CDR3 protein: CASSQVEGSYEQYF
J gene: TRBJ1-2; V gene: TRBV18; D gene: -; clone size: -; CDR3 DNA: TGTGCCAGCTCACCCCGGACAGACTATGGCTACACCTTC; CDR3 protein: CASSPRTDYGYTF
J gene: TRBJ1-1; V gene: TRBV18; D gene: -; clone size: -; CDR3 DNA: TGTGCCAGCTCACCCTATACAGGGTCGGACACTGAAGCTTTCTTT; CDR3 protein: CASSPYTGSDTEAFF
J gene: TRBJ1-2; V gene: TRBV12-3/TRBV12-4; D gene: -; clone size: once; CDR3 DNA: TGTGCCAGCAGTGGCCCGAACTATGGCTACACCTTC; CDR3 protein: CASSGPNYGYTF
J gene: TRBJ1-1; V gene: TRBV10-3; D gene: -; clone size: -; CDR3 DNA: TGTGCCATCGGGGCTCTCGACACTGAAGCTTTCTTT; CDR3 protein: CAIGALDTEAFF
J gene: TRBJ2-1; V gene: TRBV11-3; D gene: TRBD2; clone size: -; CDR3 DNA: TGTGCCAGCAGCTTAGGGGGACTAGCGGGAGCCTCCTCCCTTTACAATGAGCAGTTCTTC; CDR3 protein: CASSLGGLAGASSLYNEQFF
J gene: TRBJ1-2; V gene: TRBV11-2; D gene: -; clone size: -; CDR3 DNA: TGTGCCAGCAGCTTAACCTCCCCGCGAGGGGGTTATGGCTACACCTTC; CDR3 protein: CASSLTSPRGGYGYTF
J gene: TRBJ2-3; V gene: TRBV5-1; D gene: TRBD1; clone size: -; CDR3 DNA: TGCGCCAGCAGCTCAACAGGGGGCGCAGAATCAGATACGCAGTATTTT; CDR3 protein: CASSSTGGAESDTQYF
J gene: TRBJ2-7; V gene: TRBV6-1; D gene: -; clone size: -; CDR3 DNA: TGTGCCAGCAGAAACACCGGGACAACCACCGAGCAGTACTTC; CDR3 protein: CASRNTGTTTEQYF
J gene: TRBJ1-5; V gene: TRBV19; D gene: -; clone size: -; CDR3 DNA: TGTGCCAGTAGTACCCTACAGGTACTTCAAACAGGGCCCCAGCATTTT; CDR3 protein: CASSTLQVLQTGPQHF
J gene: TRBJ1-6; V gene: TRBV5-6; D gene: TRBD1; clone size: -; CDR3 DNA: TGTGCCAGCAGCGCCCGGGACAGGGTTTCACCCCTCCACTTT; CDR3 protein: CASSARDRVSPLHF
J gene: TRBJ2-1; V gene: TRBV9; D gene: TRBD2; clone size: -; CDR3 DNA: TGTGCCAGCAGCGTAGGGGGAGGGCGGGACTTCGCCTACAATGAGCAGTTCTTC; CDR3 protein: CASSVGGGRDFAYNEQFF
J gene: TRBJ2-2; V gene: TRBV4-2; D gene: TRBD2; clone size: -; CDR3 DNA: TGTGCCAGCAGCCATGCCATAGCGGGGGGCAGCGAAGGGACCGGGGAGCTGTTTTTT; CDR3 protein: CASSHAIAGGSEGTGELFF
J gene: TRBJ2-7; V gene: TRBV6-5; D gene: -; clone size: -; CDR3 DNA: TGTGCCAGCAGTTCCTTCTACGAGCAGTACTTC; CDR3 protein: CASSSFYEQYF
J gene: TRBJ2-7; V gene: TRBV27; D gene: -; clone size: -; CDR3 DNA: TGTGCCAGCAGTCCCGGGAGCTACGAGCAGTACTTC; CDR3 protein: CASSPGSYEQYF
J gene: TRBJ1-1; V gene: TRBV11-3; D gene: -; clone size: -; CDR3 DNA: TGTGCCAGCAGCTTAGGTAGAAGGAGGAAGGCGAACACTGAAGCTTTCTTT; CDR3 protein: CASSLGRRRKANTEAFF
J gene: TRBJ2-5; V gene: TRBV6-5; D gene: -; clone size: -; CDR3 DNA: TGTGCCACCTCGACACCCCAAGAGACCCAGTACTTC; CDR3 protein: CATSTPQETQYF
J gene: TRBJ2-5; V gene: TRBV5-1; D gene: -; clone size: -; CDR3 DNA: TGCGCCAGCAGCTTGGGGGGGCACCAAGAGACCCAGTACTTC; CDR3 protein: CASSLGGHQETQYF
J gene: TRBJ2-7; V gene: TRBV7-8; D gene: TRBD2; clone size: few; CDR3 DNA: TGTGCCAGCAGCTTAGCTAGTTCGGGACACATAGCGGGAAGGCAGTACTTC; CDR3 protein: CASSLASSGHIAGRQYF
J gene: TRBJ2-3; V gene: TRBV6-5; D gene: -; clone size: -; CDR3 DNA: TGTGCCAGCAGTTACAGCCAGGGGTTAAGCGGTACGCAGTATTTT; CDR3 protein: CASSYSQGLSGTQYF
J gene: TRBJ2-7; V gene: TRBV5-6; D gene: -; clone size: -; CDR3 DNA: TGTGCCAGCAGCTCGACCCGACTTAACTACGAGCAGTACTTC; CDR3 protein: CASSSTRLNYEQYF
J gene: TRBJ2-5; V gene: TRBV19; D gene: TRBD1; clone size: -; CDR3 DNA: TGTGCCAGTAGTACGGGACAGGGGGTCCAAGAGACCCAGTACTTC; CDR3 protein: CASSTGQGVQETQYF
J gene: TRBJ1-1; V gene: TRBV7-2; D gene: -; clone size: -; CDR3 DNA: TGTGCCAGCAGAAACGCGGGTTCCGGGAACACTGAAGCTTTCTTT; CDR3 protein: CASRNAGSGNTEAFF
J gene: TRBJ2-3; V gene: TRBV7-9; D gene: TRBD2; clone size: -; CDR3 DNA: TGTGCCAGCAGCTCACTAGCGGGAGCAGATACGCAGTATTTT; CDR3 protein: CASSSLAGADTQYF
J gene: TRBJ1-1; V gene: TRBV5-1; D gene: -; clone size: -; CDR3 DNA: TGCGCCAGCAGCTTGAACAGGGCAAACACTGAAGCTTTCTTT; CDR3 protein: CASSLNRANTEAFF
J gene: TRBJ2-2; V gene: TRBV18; D gene: TRBD2; clone size: -; CDR3 DNA: TGTGCCAGCTCACCAAGGAGCGGGGGAGCTACCGGGGAGCTGTTTTTT; CDR3 protein: CASSPRSGGATGELFF
J gene: TRBJ1-5; V gene: TRBV7-8; D gene: -; clone size: -; CDR3 DNA: TGTGCCAGCAGCCCAAGCAGGAGGGAGCCCCAGCATTTT; CDR3 protein: CASSPSRREPQHF
J gene: TRBJ2-7; V gene: TRBV4-1; D gene: TRBD1; clone size: -; CDR3 DNA: TGCGCCAGCAGCCAAGAAGATTCGGGACAGGGCGTCTACGAGCAGTACTTC; CDR3 protein: CASSQEDSGQGVYEQYF
J gene: TRBJ1-1; V gene: TRBV19; D gene: -; clone size: -; CDR3 DNA: TGTGCCAGTAGTATAGACCCTTGGGGGGGCACTGAAGCTTTCTTT; CDR3 protein: CASSIDPWGGTEAFF
J gene: TRBJ1-1; V gene: TRBV7-6; D gene: -; clone size: -; CDR3 DNA: TGTGCCAGCAGCTTAGTCCAAGGGGTGCGCACTGAAGCTTTCTTT; CDR3 protein: CASSLVQGVRTEAFF
J gene: TRBJ1-2; V gene: TRBV6-5; D gene: TRBD1; clone size: once; CDR3 DNA: TGTGCCAGCAGTACCTCGCAGGGGGACTATGGCTACACCTTC; CDR3 protein: CASSTSQGDYGYTF
J gene: TRBJ1-2; V gene: TRBV6-5; D gene: -; clone size: -; CDR3 DNA: TGTGCCATCCCGGGGGGCGCAGCCTTCGGCTACACCTTC; CDR3 protein: CAIPGGAAFGYTF
J gene: TRBJ1-4; V gene: TRBV20-1; D gene: TRBD1; clone size: -; CDR3 DNA: TGCAGTGCTAGTAGGACAGGGGGCGATGAAAAACTGTTTTTT; CDR3 protein: CSASRTGGDEKLFF
J gene: TRBJ2-2; V gene: TRBV10-1; D gene: TRBD2; clone size: -; CDR3 DNA: TGCGCCAGCAGTGAGGGAGCGGGGTACACCGGGGAGCTGTTTTTT; CDR3 protein: CASSEGAGYTGELFF
J gene: TRBJ2-2; V gene: TRBV5-1; D gene: -; clone size: few; CDR3 DNA: TGCGCCAGCAATGGACCGGGGAAGAACACCGGGGAGCTGTTTTTT; CDR3 protein: CASNGPGKNTGELFF
J gene: TRBJ2-7; V gene: TRBV5-5; D gene: TRBD1; clone size: once; CDR3 DNA: TGTGCCAGCAGCTTCGAACAGGGGTCCTACGAGCAGTACTTC; CDR3 protein: CASSFEQGSYEQYF
J gene: TRBJ2-5; V gene: TRBV11-2; D gene: -; clone size: -; CDR3 DNA: TGTGCCAGCAGCCCCGGCGTCACAGTTGGTAGGGAGACCCAGTACTTC; CDR3 protein: CASSPGVTVGRETQYF
J gene: TRBJ1-5; V gene: TRBV12-5; D gene: -; clone size: -; CDR3 DNA: TGTGCTAGTGGTTCCAGAACGACGGGATCCCAACAGCCCCAGCATTTT; CDR3 protein: CASGSRTTGSQQPQHF
J gene: TRBJ1-6; V gene: TRBV4-1; D gene: -; clone size: -; CDR3 DNA: TGCGCCAGCAGCCAGGGGGCGGATAATTCACCCCTCCACTTT; CDR3 protein: CASSQGADNSPLHF
J gene: TRBJ2-3; V gene: TRBV5-1; D gene: -; clone size: -; CDR3 DNA: TGCGCCAGCAGCTTGGCTAGCGGCACAGATACGCAGTATTTT; CDR3 protein: CASSLASGTDTQYF
J gene: TRBJ2-3; V gene: TRBV28; D gene: -; clone size: -; CDR3 DNA: TGTGCCAGCAGCCTCGGACAGCCAGATACGCAGTATTTT; CDR3 protein: CASSLGQPDTQYF
J gene: TRBJ2-7; V gene: TRBV2; D gene: -; clone size: -; CDR3 DNA: TGTGCCAGCAGTGACTCGGAGGATTGGGCTGACTACGAGCAGTACTTC; CDR3 protein: CASSDSEDWADYEQYF
J gene: TRBJ2-3; V gene: TRBV24-1; D gene: TRBD2; clone size: -; CDR3 DNA: TGTGCCACCAGTGATCCTAGCGGGGGGGCCTTCGGTACGCAGTATTTT; CDR3 protein: CATSDPSGGAFGTQYF
J gene: TRBJ2-5; V gene: TRBV10-3; D gene: TRBD2; clone size: once; CDR3 DNA: TGTGCCATCAGTGCGGCTAGCGGGAGGGGAGTAGGAGAGACCCAGTACTTC; CDR3 protein: CAISAASGRGVGETQYF
J gene: TRBJ2-1; V gene: TRBV19; D gene: -; clone size: -; CDR3 DNA: -; CDR3 protein: CASSLGVASGTSGNKFF
J gene: TRBJ2-7; V gene: TRBV6-2/TRBV6-3; D gene: TRBD2; clone size: -; CDR3 DNA: TGTGCCAGCAGCCAGACTAGCGGGAGTATCCACGAGCAGTACTTC; CDR3 protein: CASSQTSGSIHEQYF
J gene: TRBJ1-2; V gene: TRBV9; D gene: TRBD1; clone size: -; CDR3 DNA: TGTGCCAGCAGCGTAGGTCAGACAGGGGGCTATGGCTACACCTTC; CDR3 protein: CASSVGQTGGYGYTF
J gene: TRBJ2-5; V gene: TRBV24-1; D gene: TRBD1; clone size: -; CDR3 DNA: TGTGCCACCAGTGAGTGGACAGGGAGTCAAGAGACCCAGTACTTC; CDR3 protein: CATSEWTGSQETQYF
J gene: TRBJ2-7; V gene: TRBV28; D gene: -; clone size: -; CDR3 DNA: TGTGCCAGCAGTGACAGGAGTTCTCCTGCCGAGCAGTACTTC; CDR3 protein: CASSDRSSPAEQYF
J gene: TRBJ1-6; V gene: TRBV28; D gene: TRBD1; clone size: -; CDR3 DNA: TGTGCCAGCAGACCAGAGGGACAGGGGAATGCCCCCCTCCACTTT; CDR3 protein: CASRPEGQGNAPLHF
J gene: TRBJ1-4; V gene: TRBV6-1; D gene: -; clone size: once; CDR3 DNA: TGTGCCAGCAGTGAATATGGCGGGAGAACAACTAATGAAAAACTGTTTTTT; CDR3 protein: CASSEYGGRTTNEKLFF
J gene: TRBJ2-5; V gene: TRBV5-1; D gene: -; clone size: -; CDR3 DNA: TGCGCCAGCAGCTTTGGGAGCGTCGGAGAGACCCAGTACTTC; CDR3 protein: CASSFGSVGETQYF
J gene: TRBJ2-5; V gene: TRBV29-1; D gene: TRBD2; clone size: -; CDR3 DNA: TGCAGCGTTGCGGCTAGCGGGACCTCAGAGACCCAGTACTTC; CDR3 protein: CSVAASGTSETQYF
J gene: TRBJ1-2; V gene: TRBV19; D gene: TRBD1; clone size: -; CDR3 DNA: TGTGCCAGTAGGTACCGGGACAGGGGCAACTATGGCTACACCTTC; CDR3 protein: CASRYRDRGNYGYTF
J gene: TRBJ2-3; V gene: TRBV7-9; D gene: TRBD2; clone size: -; CDR3 DNA: TGTGCCAGCAGCTTATTGCCTACGAGCGGGAGTCTAGGAGGAGATACGCAGTATTTT; CDR3 protein: CASSLLPTSGSLGGDTQYF
J gene: TRBJ1-4; V gene: TRBV15; D gene: -; clone size: -; CDR3 DNA: TGTGCCACCAGCAGAGCTCCCGGACATAATGAAAAACTGTTTTTT; CDR3 protein: CATSRAPGHNEKLFF